Listed here are 32 T cell receptor beta chains from one sample, sequenced in a study of beta chain features in type 1 diabetes. The study's findings and limits: Shortening of TCRB CDR3s, moderate but significant, appeared in all four CD4+ subsets of Type 1 diabetes patients.

The authors reverse transcribed all of the isolated RNA, so sequencing captured expressed TCRB transcripts. The repertoire was sequenced with immunoSEQ multiplex PCR; TCRdb's copy has only in-frame clones and lacks some. The repertoire holds 130,000 or so clones, with roughly a sixth as singletons. No antigen is known for these receptors. The specimen sequenced was central memory CD4+ T cells from blood. These receptor sequences come from a man younger than 30 with type 1 diabetes.

This clone was recorded a few times. This sequence joins TRBV5-1 and TRBJ1-1; TRBD1 might be the D (5 bases). V lost 6 bases, J lost 0 bases, and 12 bases lay in between. The germline V gene has CDR1 SGHRS and CDR2 YFSETQ. This CDR3 is 14 amino acids long. CDR3 DNA: TGCGCCAGCACGCAAAGGGGCCTGAACACTGAAGCTTTCTTT. Protein: CASTQRGLNTEAFF. Drawing the rest from reference TRBV5-1 and TRBJ1-1, the complete variable domain is KAGVTQTPRYLIKTRGQQVTLSCSPISGHRSVSWYQQTPGQGLQFLFEYFSETQRNKGNFPGRFSGRQFSNSRSEMNVSTLELGDSALYLCASTQRGLNTEAFFGQGTRLTVV.

The CDR3 sequence: CASSGQRRTSGFTDTQYF. CDR3 sequence (DNA): TGTGCCAGCAGTGGCCAACGAAGGACTAGCGGATTCACAGATACGCAGTATTTT. The chain links TRBV25-1 to TRBJ2-3; 10 nucleotides line up with TRBD2. The CDR3 covers 18 residues. The V gene's germline CDR1 is MGHDK and CDR2 SYGVNS. V trimming: 4 bases; J trimming: 2 bases; junction bases outside the gene matches: 12. Supplemented by reference TRBV25-1 and TRBJ2-3, the full variable domain reads EADIYQTPRYLVIGTGKKITLECSQTMGHDKMYWYQQDPGMELHLIHYSYGVNSTEKGDLSSESTVSRIRTEHFPLTLESARPSHTSQYLCASSGQRRTSGFTDTQYFGPGTRLTVL.

The CDR3 DNA follows: TGTGCCAGCAGCGACAGGGGCTACAATGAGCAGTTCTTC. Translated, it gives CASSDRGYNEQFF. The chain uses TRBV7-9 and TRBJ2-1; 8 bases agree with TRBD1. The CDR3 loop spans 13 amino acids. Germline loops: CDR1 SEHNR, CDR2 FQNEAQ (reference sequence). V lost 5 bases to trimming and J lost 3 bases; unmatched junction nucleotides: 0.

CDR3 coding DNA: TGTGCCAGCAGTCCTGTGGGACTAGCGGGATCGGGTGAGCAGTACTTC. This codes for CASSPVGLAGSGEQYF. The V and J genes are TRBV27 and TRBJ2-7, with 13 bases aligning to TRBD2. CDR1 is MNHEY, CDR2 SMNVEV, per germline (reference sequence). The CDR3 has 16 residues. The trim removed 5 bases at V and 7 bases at J, leaving 11 bases unmatched.

This clone has only a few counts. This chain joins TRBV7-4 and TRBJ2-7; D is unresolved. Trimming shortened V by 0 bases and J by 0 bases, and 6 bases separated the two germline ends. The CDR3 is 14 amino acids. CDR1 is SGHVT and CDR2 is SQSDAQ in the germline V gene. The CDR3 region has the DNA TGTGCCAGCAGCTTAGCAGGGATCTCCTACGAGCAGTACTTC. Protein sequence: CASSLAGISYEQYF.

For this clone: One end of the junction varies from germline; a read error may be responsible. The rearrangement joins TRBV2 to TRBJ1-1; no clear D gene. From germline, CDR1 is SNHLY and CDR2 FYNNEI. CDR3 length: 16 amino acids. The CDR3 DNA reads TGTGCCAGCAGAGAAGGAGGGTACATCATGAACACTGAAGCTTTCTTT. Amino acid sequence: CASREGGYIMNTEAFF.

Ten or more counts support this clone. This rearrangement joins TRBV11-2 to TRBJ2-1; the D gene is possibly TRBD2 (6 bases). Trimming cost V 1 base and J 12 bases, with 16 bases left between them. This CDR3 is 14 amino acids long. Germline CDR1 SGHAT, CDR2 FQNNGV. CDR3 amino acids: CASSLVRTTKRQFF. CDR3 bases: TGTGCCAGCAGCTTAGTGCGGACTACGAAGAGGCAGTTCTTC.

This clone has only a few counts. CDR3 residues: CASSAGRGSYEQYF. The CDR3 DNA sequence: TGTGCCAGCAGTGCTGGCAGGGGATCCTACGAGCAGTACTTC. V gene TRBV2 combines with J gene TRBJ2-7, with D possibly matching TRBD1 (6 bases). This CDR3 comprises 14 residues. V was shortened by 4 bases and J by 1 base, with 11 bases between the two germline ends. Germline CDR1 SNHLY, CDR2 FYNNEI.

The V gene is TRBV5-1, the J gene TRBJ2-5; 8 nucleotides line up with TRBD2. V dropped 4 bases and J dropped 4; count of bases not matched to a gene: 6. Germline CDR1 SGHRS, CDR2 YFSETQ. This CDR3 has 14 amino acids. The CDR3 loop reads CASSTVLAGETQYF. CDR3 nucleotides: TGCGCCAGCAGCACAGTTCTAGCGGGAGAGACCCAGTACTTC.

In this sample, this clone turned up many times. The chain employs TRBV7-6 and TRBJ2-1; D unresolved. CDR3 size: 13 residues. Per the germline V gene, CDR1 is SGHVS and CDR2 is FNYEAQ. V was trimmed by 3 bases and J by 7 bases, leaving 10 bases between them. CDR3 sequence: CASSFSSSNEQFF. In nucleotides, the CDR3 is TGTGCCAGCAGCTTTTCGTCTTCGAATGAGCAGTTCTTC. The full variable domain, in which reference TRBV7-6 and TRBJ2-1 provide the parts outside the CDR3, is GAGVSQSPRYKVTKRGQDVALRCDPISGHVSLYWYRQALGQGPEFLTYFNYEAQQDKSGLPNDRFSAERPEGSISTLTIQRTEQRDSAMYRCASSFSSSNEQFFGPGTRLTVL.

For this clone: A far larger clone is one nucleotide away, so this likely arose from a read error. The V gene is TRBV29-1, the J gene TRBJ2-5; D possibly corresponds to TRBD1 (6 bases). The end of the DNA is better explained by TRBJ2-7, so the J call may be wrong. This CDR3 is built from 12 residues. The germline gives CDR1 SQVTM, CDR2 ANQGSEA. DNA for the CDR3: TGCAGCGGCAGGACAGCTACCTACGAGCAGTACTTC. Translating gives CSGRTATYEQYF.

V and J are TRBV7-2 and TRBJ2-7; 14 positions agree with TRBD2. The CDR3 runs to 18 residues. Germline V gives CDR1 SGHTA, CDR2 FQGNSA. The J segment lost 0 bases and the V segment lost 6 bases, leaving 10 bases of the junction unmatched. The CDR3 here is CASRPLGTSGSISYEQYF. The CDR3 DNA sequence: TGTGCCAGCAGACCGCTCGGGACTAGCGGGAGTATCTCCTACGAGCAGTACTTC. The entire variable domain, with the rest obtained from reference TRBV7-2 and TRBJ2-7, is as follows: GAGVSQSPSNKVTEKGKDVELRCDPISGHTALYWYRQSLGQGLEFLIYFQGNSAPDKSGLPSDRFSAERTGGSVSTLTIQRTQQEDSAVYLCASRPLGTSGSISYEQYFGPGTRLTVT.

For this clone: In the same sample, other DNA sequences code for this CDR3. The chain has TRBV7-2 and TRBJ2-7; unclear D gene. The CDR3 has 11 amino acids. CDR1 is SGHTA, CDR2 FQGNSA, per germline. Trimming took off 3 bases at V and 1 base at J, with 1 base between the two ends. CDR3 in amino acids: CASSLSYEQYF. The CDR3 DNA reads as TGTGCCAGCAGCTTGTCCTACGAGCAGTACTTC.

This clone showed up just a few times. This chain connects TRBV2 to TRBJ2-7; D not resolved. Trimming pared 1 base from V and 8 bases from J, leaving 12 bases between. The CDR3 extends over 13 amino acids. CDR1 and CDR2 (germline): SNHLY, FYNNEI. CDR3: CASSEGVSGKQYF. For the CDR3, the DNA is TGTGCCAGCAGTGAAGGGGTCTCCGGCAAGCAGTACTTC. Together with reference TRBV2 and TRBJ2-7, the CDR3 gives the full variable domain: EPEVTQTPSHQVTQMGQEVILRCVPISNHLYFYWYRQILGQKVEFLVSFYNNEISEKSEIFDDQFSVERPDGSNFTLKIRSTKLEDSAMYFCASSEGVSGKQYFGPGTRLTVT.

This clone has a count of ten or more. The genes are TRBV7-2 and TRBJ1-5; perhaps TRBD1 as D (5 bases). V lost 4 bases and J lost 6, with 19 bases in between. There are 16 residues in the CDR3. Per germline, CDR1 SGHTA and CDR2 FQGNSA. CDR3 coding DNA: TGTGCCAGCAGCTCCGCTGTGGGCAGGGTGGGTCAGCCCCAGCATTTT. It translates to CASSSAVGRVGQPQHF.

In the case of this clone: A read error may account for a junction end that differs from germline. This chain links TRBV6-1 with TRBJ2-1; weak D call: TRBD2 (6 bases). The CDR3 is 13 amino acids. The germline CDR1 and CDR2 sequences are MNHNS and SASEGT. CDR3 region: CASSPTSYSEQFF. The DNA of the CDR3 is TGTGCCAGCAGCCCGACTAGTTACAGTGAGCAGTTCTTC.

V gene TRBV7-2 combines with J gene TRBJ1-6; D might be TRBD1 (5 bases). The CDR3 contains 15 residues. Germline CDR1 and CDR2: SGHTA and FQGNSA. The V and J ends lost 5 bases and 10 bases respectively, with 18 bases between them. In DNA, the CDR3 is TGTGCCAGCAGCGTCCGGGACTCGGTGCAGTCACCCCTCCACTTT. It translates to CASSVRDSVQSPLHF.

V is TRBV10-3 and J is TRBJ1-4; 8 positions match TRBD1. The CDR3 runs to 16 residues. V lost 3 bases and J lost 3; bases outside the gene matches: 6. Germline V gene lookup returns CDR1 ENHRY and CDR2 SYGVKD. CDR3 nucleotides: TGTGCCATCAGTGACCCGACAGGGGCCCCTAATGAAAAACTGTTTTTT. It codes for CAISDPTGAPNEKLFF.

This clone was seen a few times. V gene TRBV2 combines with J gene TRBJ2-2; the D is unclear. The length of the CDR3 is 11 residues. Germline loops: CDR1 SNHLY, CDR2 FYNNEI. The V gene lost 6 bases and the J gene lost 3 bases, with 2 bases spanning the gap. CDR3 sequence (DNA): TGTGCCAGCAGGGACACCGGGGAGCTGTTTTTT. It yields the protein CASRDTGELFF.

This clone came up a few times. The genes are TRBV7-3 and TRBJ2-7; D ambiguous. Trimming cost V 2 bases and J 3 bases, with 11 bases left between them. The CDR3 contains 14 residues. CDR1 is SGHTA and CDR2 is FQGTGA in the germline V gene. The CDR3 nucleotides are TGTGCCAGCAGCTTAGGGGAAAGAAGCTACGAGCAGTACTTC. It yields the protein CASSLGERSYEQYF.

This clone was seen a few times. The chain combines TRBV29-1 with TRBJ1-4; D gene unclear. Germline CDR1 SQVTM, CDR2 ANQGSEA. Trimming left V 4 bases short and J 4 bases short, with 10 bases between. The CDR3 is 13 amino acids. The CDR3 is CSVVEQINEKLFF. In DNA, the CDR3 is TGCAGCGTTGTAGAACAGATTAATGAAAAACTGTTTTTT. The whole variable domain, remainder taken from reference TRBV29-1 and TRBJ1-4, is SAVISQKPSRDICQRGTSLTIQCQVDSQVTMMFWYRQQPGQSLTLIATANQGSEATYESGFVIDKFPISRPNLTFSTLTVSNMSPEDSSIYLCSVVEQINEKLFFGSGTQLSVL.

This clone occurred a few times. V usage is TRBV7-2 and J usage is TRBJ1-2; D is uncertain. The CDR3 has 13 residues. Germline V gene lookup returns CDR1 SGHTA and CDR2 FQGNSA. V was trimmed by 1 base and J by 4 bases, leaving 7 bases between them. CDR3 amino acids: CASSLGARYGYTF. The CDR3 bases are TGTGCCAGCAGCTTAGGGGCACGCTATGGCTACACCTTC.

The V call is TRBV6-1, the J call TRBJ2-3, with D perhaps matching TRBD2 (6 bases). Germline-derived CDR1 and CDR2 are MNHNS and SASEGT. CDR3 size: 14 residues. V shed 9 bases and J shed 1 base, with 14 bases lying between them. CDR3 sequence (DNA): TGTGCCAGTTCTAGCGCCTCTGGCACAGATACGCAGTATTTT. Its translation is CASSSASGTDTQYF.

This clone was picked up a small number of times. This chain uses TRBV21-1 with TRBJ2-5; the DNA was not compared with TRBD2, the D call given in the table. TRBV21-1 is assigned pseudogene status. The CDR3 has 13 residues. The CDR3 DNA follows: TGTGCCAGCGGTACTAGCGGTCGTGGGACCCAGTACTTC. It translates to CASGTSGRGTQYF.

This chain uses TRBV28 with TRBJ2-5; 9 positions match TRBD1. The germline CDR1 and CDR2 sequences are MDHEN and SYDVKM. The CDR3 totals 16 residues. Trimming removed 5 bases from V and 5 bases from J; junction bases left unmatched: 12. The CDR3 loop is CASSRNTGGWTETQYF. The CDR3 DNA follows: TGTGCCAGCAGTCGTAATACAGGGGGCTGGACGGAGACCCAGTACTTC. The full variable domain, completed using reference TRBV28 and TRBJ2-5, is DVKVTQSSRYLVKRTGEKVFLECVQDMDHENMFWYRQDPGLGLRLIYFSYDVKMKEKGDIPEGYSVSREKKERFSLILESASTNQTSMYLCASSRNTGGWTETQYFGPGTRLLVL.

This clone was seen only a few times. The rearrangement uses TRBV29-1 and TRBJ2-5; 11 bases line up with TRBD2. V trimming: 6 bases; J trimming: 9 bases; junction bases outside the gene matches: 9. Per the germline V gene, CDR1 is SQVTM and CDR2 is ANQGSEA. The CDR3 is made up of 13 amino acids. The CDR3 here is CSVATSGIWSQYF. In nucleotides, the CDR3 is TGCAGCGTAGCGACTAGCGGGATCTGGTCCCAGTACTTC.

The chain combines TRBV21-1 with TRBJ2-4; TRBD1 is taken as the D call from the table, unchecked against the DNA. TRBV21-1 is a documented pseudogene. This CDR3 is 15 amino acids long. The CDR3 is CASSKEPGGGNIQYF. Written as DNA, the CDR3 is TGTGCCAGCAGCAAAGAACCAGGGGGAGGAAACATTCAGTACTTC.

The J gene is TRBJ2-2, the V gene TRBV5-4; the match to TRBD2 covers 8 bases. The CDR3 covers 15 residues. V was pared by 4 bases and J by 0 bases, with 2 bases of the junction left unmatched. Per the germline V gene, CDR1 is SGHNT and CDR2 is YYREEE (reference sequence). The CDR3 region is CASSMGLANTGELFF. CDR3 sequence (DNA): TGTGCCAGCAGCATGGGACTAGCGAACACCGGGGAGCTGTTTTTT.

This sequence joins TRBV25-1 and TRBJ1-6; D is ambiguous. The CDR3 sequence is 13 residues long. Germline CDR1 and CDR2: MGHDK and SYGVNS. V lost 5 bases to trimming and J lost 6 bases, with 8 bases between them. The CDR3, as DNA: TGTGCCAGCAGTTCCGACGGTAATTCACCCCTCCACTTT. The encoded protein is CASSSDGNSPLHF.

This clone was seen only a few times. The CDR3, as DNA: TGTGCCAGCAGCCCCCGGGAAGGGCGCTCTGGGGCCAACGTCCTGACTTTC. Residues: CASSPREGRSGANVLTF. The chain combines TRBV14 with TRBJ2-6, with a possible D match to TRBD2 (5 bases). The CDR3 runs 17 residues. Trimming cost V 4 bases and J 0 bases, with 13 bases left between them. Germline-derived CDR1 and CDR2 are SGHDN and FVKESK.

In its sample, this clone was seen a few times. The chain combines TRBV6-6 with TRBJ1-1; D is undetermined. This CDR3 has 13 residues. CDR1 is MNHNY and CDR2 is SVGAGI in the germline V gene (reference sequence). V lost 2 bases and J 7 bases, leaving 11 bases between the germline ends. The CDR3 DNA follows: TGTGCCAGCAGTTACGTGTCGGATATTGAAGCTTTCTTT. Its translation is CASSYVSDIEAFF.

This clone occurred many times. The chain links TRBV5-1 to TRBJ2-3, with TRBD2 matching 9 bases. The junction had 7 bases not matched to a gene; V was cut back by 4 bases and J by 1 base. This CDR3 is built from 16 residues. In germline, CDR1 is SGHRS, CDR2 YFSETQ. Here the CDR3 DNA reads TGCGCCAGCAGCCCTGCGGTAGCGGGAGGCACAGATACGCAGTATTTT. This encodes CASSPAVAGGTDTQYF.